This T cell receptor (beta chain) was recovered during a study of CD49a tissue-resident CD8 T cells in human skin (dated by TCRdb to 2016 to 2017). With regard to the full study: Tissue-resident memory CD8+ T cell subsets in human skin, defined by CD49a, CD69 and CD103 expression, were examined in the study.

As concerns this clone: It has no known antigen specificity. At one end, the junction sequence differs from germline, possibly due to a read error. The sample holds other DNA sequences that translate to the same CDR3.

For about 5 healthy donors, CD8+ T cells were sorted from blood, dermis and epidermis, and the TCR beta CDR3 regions of these cells were analysed. All TCR-sequenced donors were healthy individuals, and each provided both blood and skin samples. CD8+ T cell populations were isolated by sorting before TCR beta sequencing. Before T cells were analysed, skin was separated into dermal and epidermal compartments. Libraries were prepared through the immunoSEQ multiplex PCR assay. From the authors' description of their analysis: How frequently each TCR V beta family was used was compared between the sorted CD8+ T cell populations from blood, dermis and epidermis. The immuneACCESS repertoire file appears here via TCRdb, limited to in-frame rearrangements. These files lack a portion of the clones; in checked studies, under half of the deficit traces to unresolved V genes, and the cause of the others is not known. D and trimming come from the DNA, and the V and J calls and clone size come from that table. A total of approximately 550 clones appear in this sample, around 73% of them only once. The top ten constitute 23% of the sample.

In the germline V gene, CDR1 corresponds to MDHEN and CDR2 to SYDVKM. The CDR3 spans 16 residues, from the cysteine through the phenylalanine. The DNA shown is the 48-base CDR3, in frame from base 1. The origin of this receptor is a human donor in good health. The source material was CD103- CD8+ T cells sorted from skin dermis. The V and J genes are TRBV28 and TRBJ1-4; no D gene can be assigned with confidence. The CDR3 has the sequence CASSSPEGQPNEKLFF. The sequenced DNA is TGCGCCAGCAGTTCGCCAGAGGGCCAGCCTAATGAAAAACTGTTTTTT. With all but the CDR3 taken from the reference TRBV28 and TRBJ1-4 genes, the full variable domain is: DVKVTQSSRYLVKRTGEKVFLECVQDMDHENMFWYRQDPGLGLRLIYFSYDVKMKEKGDIPEGYSVSREKKERFSLILESASTNQTSMYLCASSSPEGQPNEKLFFGSGTQLSVL.